The 17 T cell receptor beta chains below come from one sample, sequenced in a study of OX40 agonist ivuxolimab in advanced cancers. Data came from immunoSEQ multiplex PCR; TCRdb stores just in-frame clones and leaves some out. The sample lists about 78,000 clones, about 91% seen once, with under 3.5% in the top ten. The sequences come from CD4+ or CD8+ T cells sorted from blood, collected in a trial of the OX40 agonist ivuxolimab. The receptors were sampled from an adult with an advanced solid tumor such as melanoma, head and neck, liver or kidney cancer.

V gene TRBV6-5 combines with J gene TRBJ2-2; a weak D match, TRBD2 (7 bases). Germline CDR1 is MNHEY and CDR2 is SVGAGI. V was cut by 1 base and J by 6 bases, with 12 bases left in between. The CDR3 is made up of 15 amino acids. This chain's CDR3 is CASSYLIGGPGELFF. The CDR3 DNA sequence: TGTGCCAGCAGTTACTTGATCGGGGGGCCCGGGGAGCTGTTTTTT.

V usage is TRBV6-5 and J usage is TRBJ2-7, with D possibly matching TRBD1 (6 bases). V was cut by 6 bases and J by 3 bases, with 18 bases left in between. The length of the CDR3 is 15 residues. Per germline, CDR1 MNHEY and CDR2 SVGAGI. The chain's CDR3 is CASSSGTPESYEQYF. The DNA of the CDR3 is TGTGCCAGCAGCTCCGGGACACCCGAGAGCTACGAGCAGTACTTC.

V gene TRBV11-1 combines with J gene TRBJ1-1; TRBD1 is a possible D gene (5 bases). The ends were cut back, 5 bases at V and 5 bases at J, with 9 bases in the middle. This CDR3 has 12 residues. Germline lookup yields CDR1 SGHAT and CDR2 FQDESV (reference sequence). In nucleotides, the CDR3 is TGTGCCAGCAGCCAATGGGGGACTGAAGCTTTCTTT. This gives the protein CASSQWGTEAFF.

The rearrangement links TRBV4-2 to TRBJ1-1; D is undetermined. Trimming stripped 3 bases from V and 3 bases from J, with 14 bases between. This CDR3 is 15 amino acids long. Germline V gene sequence: CDR1 LGHNA, CDR2 YNFKEQ. CDR3 DNA: TGTGCCAGCAGCCAGGCCCTTTACAGTTACACTGAAGCTTTCTTT. Translated, it gives CASSQALYSYTEAFF.

This clone was counted a single time. This chain connects TRBV30 to TRBJ2-5; 10 nucleotides match TRBD2. Germline V gives CDR1 GTSNPN, CDR2 SVGIG (reference sequence). CDR3 length: 17 residues. V dropped 3 bases and J dropped 5; count of bases not matched to a gene: 15. CDR3 in amino acids: CAWRSLLSGRARETQYF. The CDR3 nucleotides read TGTGCCTGGAGATCCCTTCTCAGCGGGAGGGCCCGTGAGACCCAGTACTTC.

This chain links TRBV7-2 with TRBJ2-7; no clear D gene. V lost 5 bases, J lost 0 bases, and 11 bases lay in between. The CDR3 sequence is 14 residues long. The germline V gene has CDR1 SGHTA and CDR2 FQGNSA. As DNA, the CDR3 is TGTGCCAGCAGCCCTTCGACGGTCTCCTACGAGCAGTACTTC. Translating it yields CASSPSTVSYEQYF.

V usage is TRBV6-6 and J usage is TRBJ2-7, with 8 bases matching TRBD2. This CDR3 has 14 residues. The junction had 6 bases not matched to a gene; V was cut back by 6 bases and J by 2 bases. The germline V gene encodes CDR1 MNHNY and CDR2 SVGAGI (reference sequence). CDR3 nucleotide sequence: TGTGCCAGCAGGTTCTTAGCGGGAACCTACGAGCAGTACTTC. Translation: CASRFLAGTYEQYF.

The V and J genes are TRBV30 and TRBJ2-1; TRBD2 aligns across 10 bases. Trimming removed 5 bases from V and 4 bases from J; junction bases left unmatched: 5. The CDR3 runs to 14 residues. Germline assignment: CDR1 GTSNPN and CDR2 SVGIG (reference sequence). CDR3 residues: CAWGGLAAYNEQFF. The DNA of the CDR3 is TGTGCCTGGGGAGGACTAGCGGCTTACAATGAGCAGTTCTTC.

This chain links TRBV18 with TRBJ2-3, with unresolved D. CDR3 size: 13 residues. Germline V gene sequence: CDR1 KGHSH, CDR2 LQKENI. V lost 0 bases to trimming and J lost 2 bases, with 3 bases between them. CDR3 in DNA: TGTGCCAGCTCACCACCGATCACAGATACGCAGTATTTT. Translating it yields CASSPPITDTQYF.

This chain connects TRBV6-5 to TRBJ1-5, with D perhaps matching TRBD1 (6 bases). The CDR3 sequence is 13 residues long. The germline CDR1 and CDR2 sequences are MNHEY and SVGAGI. Trimming left V 5 bases short and J 5 bases short, with 10 bases between. The chain's CDR3 is CASSHRVDQPQHF. The CDR3 DNA sequence: TGTGCCAGCAGTCACAGGGTTGATCAGCCCCAGCATTTT.

The chain joins TRBV7-9 to TRBJ2-1; 10 nucleotides match TRBD2. The ends lost 1 base at V and 4 bases at J; junction bases unmatched: 10. The V gene's germline CDR1 is SEHNR and CDR2 FQNEAQ (reference sequence). This CDR3 spans 18 amino acids. This CDR3 is CASSLGASGGVRYNEQFF. CDR3 DNA sequence: TGTGCCAGCAGCTTAGGGGCTAGCGGGGGAGTAAGGTACAATGAGCAGTTCTTC.

A single count supports this clone. The V and J genes are TRBV29-1 and TRBJ1-5; no definite D call. CDR1 is SQVTM, CDR2 ANQGSEA, per germline. CDR3 length: 12 residues. Trimming shortened V by 0 bases and J by 6 bases, and 6 bases separated the two germline ends. The CDR3 region is CSVEDSGQPQHF. CDR3 DNA sequence: TGCAGCGTTGAAGATTCGGGTCAGCCCCAGCATTTT.

The gene calls are TRBV5-1 and TRBJ2-3, with a weak D call TRBD1 (5 bases). V was trimmed by 1 base and J by 5 bases, leaving 14 bases between them. Germline CDR1 is SGHRS and CDR2 is YFSETQ. The CDR3 loop spans 15 amino acids. The CDR3 bases are TGCGCCAGCAGCTTGAGGGCAGGGATTAAAGATACGCAGTATTTT. This sequence encodes CASSLRAGIKDTQYF.

The chain is built from TRBV4-1 and TRBJ2-7; 8 bases are shared with TRBD1. The junction had 5 bases not matched to a gene; V was cut back by 2 bases and J by 2 bases. CDR1 is MGHRA, CDR2 YSYEKL, per germline. This CDR3 is 15 amino acids long. This chain's CDR3 is CASSQPRDRTYEQYF. The CDR3 region has the DNA TGCGCCAGCAGCCAACCCCGGGACAGGACCTACGAGCAGTACTTC.

The chain recombines TRBV5-1 with TRBJ2-2, with TRBD1 identical over 9 bases. The CDR3 loop spans 14 amino acids. V lost 2 bases and J lost 6; bases outside the gene matches: 2. Germline V gene sequence: CDR1 SGHRS, CDR2 YFSETQ. The CDR3 spells CASSLQGAPGELFF. The CDR3, as DNA: TGCGCCAGCAGCTTACAGGGGGCGCCCGGGGAGCTGTTTTTT. Using reference TRBV5-1 and TRBJ2-2 for the parts outside the CDR3, the full variable domain is KAGVTQTPRYLIKTRGQQVTLSCSPISGHRSVSWYQQTPGQGLQFLFEYFSETQRNKGNFPGRFSGRQFSNSRSEMNVSTLELGDSALYLCASSLQGAPGELFFGEGSRLTVL.

This clone showed up just once. The chain is built from TRBV27 and TRBJ2-3; D tentatively fits TRBD1 or TRBD2 (6 bases each). Germline V gene lookup returns CDR1 MNHEY and CDR2 SMNVEV (reference sequence). The CDR3 covers 17 residues. V lost 6 bases, J lost 4 bases, and 23 bases lay in between. CDR3 DNA: TGTGCCAGCAGGATTTTCATGGCGGGACAAGGGTCAGATACGCAGTATTTT. Amino acids: CASRIFMAGQGSDTQYF.

The J gene is TRBJ2-1, the V gene TRBV4-1, with 10 bases matching TRBD2. This CDR3 region has 18 residues. CDR1 MGHRA and CDR2 YSYEKL come from the germline V gene. V lost 1 base, J lost 4 bases, and 10 bases stayed unmatched. CDR3 protein: CASSQATPGLAVYNEQFF. CDR3 in DNA: TGCGCCAGCAGCCAAGCAACGCCCGGACTAGCGGTATACAATGAGCAGTTCTTC.